This T cell receptor (beta chain) was observed in a study of OX40 agonist ivuxolimab in advanced cancers. Study results and limitations: Normalized expansion of T-cell clones was also low for some nonresponders.

On this clone itself: Its target is not known.

Data came from immunoSEQ multiplex PCR; TCRdb stores just in-frame clones and leaves some out. Counted here are some 98,000 clones, around 90% occurring once; the ten biggest clones make up 0.25% to 0.35%. Looked up from germline, CDR1 is MNHEY and CDR2 is SVGAGI. V was clipped by 4 bases and J by 2 bases, with 9 bases between them. This CDR3 region has 14 residues. Patients were ruled out by autoimmune disease history or systemic immunosuppression. This TCR came from an adult with an advanced solid tumor such as melanoma, head and neck, liver or kidney cancer. This chain joins TRBV6-5 and TRBJ1-3; no clear D gene. Sequenced here: CD4+ or CD8+ T cells sorted from blood, sampled in a trial of the OX40 agonist ivuxolimab. This CDR3 reads CASSSTLPGNTIYF. DNA of the CDR3: TGTGCCAGCAGTTCAACCTTGCCTGGAAACACCATATATTTT.